This is a list of T cell receptor beta chains from one sample in a study of blood T cell repertoires in COVID-19. Profiled with immunoSEQ multiplex PCR; TCRdb holds only in-frame clones, not every one. The sample contains tens of thousands of clones, less than 95% of which appear only once. Sequencing used peripheral blood. These receptors were collected from a man in his 70s with active COVID-19. Both conserved end residues are part of each CDR3. A D gene is named only where the DNA matches it firmly. Only some rows state a clone size, as once, few, many or a class for expanded clones.

d_call clone_size j_call v_call cdr3_nt cdr3_aa
- - TRBJ2-3 TRBV7-2 TGTGCCAGCAGCTTATTTGGGACTAGCACAGATACGCAGTATTTT CASSLFGTSTDTQYF
TRBD1 once TRBJ1-1 TRBV19 TGTGCCAGTAGGCACCGGGGACAGATGAACACTGAAGCTTTCTTT CASRHRGQMNTEAFF
TRBD2 - TRBJ2-3 TRBV10-3 TGTGCCATCAGCACTACTAGCGGGATAACAGATACGCAGTATTTT CAISTTSGITDTQYF
TRBD1 - TRBJ2-7 TRBV5-1 TGCGCCAGCAGCTTTAACAGGGGGCCCTACGAGCAGTACTTC CASSFNRGPYEQYF
- - TRBJ2-2 TRBV2 TGTGCCAGCAGCATCATGTCAGTCCCGAACACCGGGGAGCTGTTTTTT CASSIMSVPNTGELFF
- few TRBJ1-1 TRBV5-4 TGTGCCAGCAGCTTGGATCTGAGGAGCATGAACACTGAAGCTTTCTTT CASSLDLRSMNTEAFF
TRBD2 once TRBJ2-1 TRBV18 TGTGCCAGCTCTGAGAGAGCTAGCGGGGCCTACAATGAGCAGTTCTTC CASSERASGAYNEQFF
TRBD1 - TRBJ1-1 TRBV28 TGTGCCAGCACCCTTCGGAGGGACAGGGGGAACACTGAAGCTTTCTTT CASTLRRDRGNTEAFF
- - TRBJ2-5 TRBV7-3 TGTGCCAGCAGCTTAAACGCGGGGGCGGAGACCCAGTACTTC CASSLNAGAETQYF
- - TRBJ2-5 TRBV29-1 TGCAGCGTTGGTCCCCAAACTACGAAGACCCAGTACTTC CSVGPQTTKTQYF
TRBD1 - TRBJ2-7 TRBV18 TGTGCCAGCTCACCCCTGGGACAGGGGAGCTACGAGCAGTACTTC CASSPLGQGSYEQYF
TRBD1 - TRBJ2-2 TRBV7-9 TGTGCCGGGACAGGGGACGAGAACTACACCGGGGAGCTGTTTTTT CAGTGDENYTGELFF
- - TRBJ2-1 TRBV19 TGTGCCAGTAGTATGAGACAGAAATACAATGAGCAGTTCTTC CASSMRQKYNEQFF
- once TRBJ1-3 TRBV7-2 TGTGCCAGCAGCTCGGGGGGAGTGCTTGGAAACACCATATATTTT CASSSGGVLGNTIYF
TRBD1 - TRBJ2-1 TRBV6-4 TGTGCCAGCAGTGACTCGGACGGGACAGTCAATGAGCAGTTCTTC CASSDSDGTVNEQFF
TRBD2 - TRBJ2-1 TRBV11-2 TGTGCCAGCAGAAGGGCGGGGGGGACCTACAATGAGCAGTTCTTC CASRRAGGTYNEQFF
TRBD1 - TRBJ1-4 TRBV6-5 TGTGCCAGCAGTTCCGGGACAGAAAATGAAAAACTGTTTTTT CASSSGTENEKLFF
- - TRBJ2-2 TRBV19 TGTGCCAGTACCTTGAGTCTAACTCTAAACACCGGGGAGCTGTTTTTT CASTLSLTLNTGELFF
- - TRBJ2-5 TRBV28 TGTGCCAGCAGTCAATCAAGGGAGACGGAGACCCAGTACTTC CASSQSRETETQYF
- once TRBJ2-3 TRBV2 TGTGCCAGCAGTGATGGTCTACTAACAGATACGCAGTATTTT CASSDGLLTDTQYF
TRBD1 - TRBJ1-1 TRBV27 TGTGCCAGCAACCGACAGGGGCCCAACACTGAAGCTTTCTTT CASNRQGPNTEAFF
TRBD1 - TRBJ2-5 TRBV5-1 TGCGCCAGCAGTCCCGGGACAGGCGGTGAGACCCAGTACTTC CASSPGTGGETQYF
- - TRBJ1-3 TRBV5-1 TGCGCCAGCATGGGGGGGCATGGAAACACCATATATTTT CASMGGHGNTIYF
TRBD2 - TRBJ2-3 TRBV30 TGTGCCTGGAGACCAGCGGGGAGGTCAGATACGCAGTATTTT CAWRPAGRSDTQYF
TRBD2 - TRBJ2-1 TRBV7-8 TGTGCCAGCAGGAGCGGGGGGCAGACCTACAATGAGCAGTTCTTC CASRSGGQTYNEQFF
- - TRBJ2-3 TRBV10-3 TGTGCCATCAACCGAGGCCTAAACCCCGCAGATACGCAGTATTTT CAINRGLNPADTQYF
TRBD1 - TRBJ2-3 TRBV29-1 TGCAGCGGAAAAAGGGGGCATCTGGGCACAGATACGCAGTATTTT CSGKRGHLGTDTQYF
TRBD1 - TRBJ2-6 TRBV2 TGTGCCAGCAGCCAGACAGGGGGTACTGGGGCCAACGTCCTGACTTTC CASSQTGGTGANVLTF
TRBD1 - TRBJ1-4 TRBV28 TGTGCCAGCAGTTTAGGAGGACAGGGGTATGGAAAACTGTTTTTT CASSLGGQGYGKLFF
- - TRBJ1-2 TRBV7-2 TGTGCCAGCAGCCAGGACAGTAACTATGGCTACACCTTC CASSQDSNYGYTF
- few TRBJ1-3 TRBV9 TGTGCCAGCAGCGCAGACAGTTACTCTGGAAACACCATATATTTT CASSADSYSGNTIYF
- - TRBJ1-1 TRBV11-2 TGTGCCAGCAGCTTAGTGTTCGGGGGAGCGAGCACTGAAGCTTTCTTT CASSLVFGGASTEAFF
TRBD2 - TRBJ2-3 TRBV7-3 TGTGCCAGCAGCTCCCGGGGGGGCAGCACAGATACGCAGTATTTT CASSSRGGSTDTQYF
TRBD2 - TRBJ2-3 TRBV7-2 TGTGCCAGCAGCTTAACGACTAGCGGGGGCCTAAGCACAGATACGCAGTATTTT CASSLTTSGGLSTDTQYF
- - TRBJ2-5 TRBV6-5 TGTGCCAGCACTGGTGTAGCACTACAAGAGACCCAGTACTTC CASTGVALQETQYF
- - TRBJ1-2 TRBV18 TGTGCCAGCTCACCACGAGGTTCGGATGGCTACACCTTC CASSPRGSDGYTF
- - TRBJ2-1 TRBV5-1 TGCGCCAGCAGCCCCCCCGGGAATCAGCAGTTCTTC CASSPPGNQQFF
- - TRBJ1-5 TRBV19 TGTGCCAGTAGTATAGCGGGGGGATCGGGATGGAATCAGCCCCAGCATTTT CASSIAGGSGWNQPQHF
TRBD2 - TRBJ2-7 TRBV5-5 TGTGCCAGCACCCCGGGGGGGTCCTCCTACGAGCAGTACTTC CASTPGGSSYEQYF
- once TRBJ2-1 TRBV3-1/TRBV3-2 TGTGCCAGCAGCCATGCTGACAGGCCCAATGAGCAGTTCTTC CASSHADRPNEQFF
TRBD1 - TRBJ2-2 TRBV10-2 TGCGCCAGCAGTGTACAGGGGGCGCGTACCGGGGAGCTGTTTTTT CASSVQGARTGELFF
- - TRBJ1-6 TRBV5-1 TGCGCCAGCAGCTTGGGACAGATAAATTCACCCCTCCACTTT CASSLGQINSPLHF
- few TRBJ1-1 TRBV4-3 TGCGCCAGCAGCCAAGGACAAAGGACTGAAGCTTTCTTT CASSQGQRTEAFF
- once TRBJ1-4 TRBV6-5 TGTGCCAGCAGTTTGGTAGATGAAAAACTGTTTTTT CASSLVDEKLFF
- - TRBJ2-2 TRBV6-4 TGTGCCAGCAGTCCGGGGTCTACGAACACCGGGGAGCTGTTTTTT CASSPGSTNTGELFF
- - TRBJ2-7 TRBV5-1 TGCGCCAGCAGCCCATGGGGGGTCGAGCAGTACTTC CASSPWGVEQYF
- - TRBJ1-6 TRBV18 TGTGCCAGCTCACCACGACTCAGGGATTCACCCCTCCACTTT CASSPRLRDSPLHF
- - TRBJ2-7 TRBV18 TGTGCCAGCTCACCAAAACAGGGCGAGCAGTACTTC CASSPKQGEQYF
- - TRBJ1-1 TRBV7-8 TGTGCCAGCAGCCCCCGAGGCACTGAAGCTTTCTTT CASSPRGTEAFF
- few TRBJ1-1 TRBV2 TGTGCCAGCAGTTTTACACAGGGTTTCGGCACTGAAGCTTTCTTT CASSFTQGFGTEAFF
- - TRBJ1-1 TRBV12-3/TRBV12-4 TGTGCCAGCAGTTTGGCCACTGAAGCTTTCTTT CASSLATEAFF
TRBD1 - TRBJ1-6 TRBV9 TGTGCCAGCAGCAAACGACAGGGCGATAATTCACCCCTCCACTTT CASSKRQGDNSPLHF
TRBD2 - TRBJ2-3 TRBV19 TGTGCCAGTAAGAAGCGGGGGGGCCTAACAGATACGCAGTATTTT CASKKRGGLTDTQYF
- - TRBJ1-2 TRBV19 TGTGCCACCAAGAGGACAACTAACTATGGCTACACCTTC CATKRTTNYGYTF